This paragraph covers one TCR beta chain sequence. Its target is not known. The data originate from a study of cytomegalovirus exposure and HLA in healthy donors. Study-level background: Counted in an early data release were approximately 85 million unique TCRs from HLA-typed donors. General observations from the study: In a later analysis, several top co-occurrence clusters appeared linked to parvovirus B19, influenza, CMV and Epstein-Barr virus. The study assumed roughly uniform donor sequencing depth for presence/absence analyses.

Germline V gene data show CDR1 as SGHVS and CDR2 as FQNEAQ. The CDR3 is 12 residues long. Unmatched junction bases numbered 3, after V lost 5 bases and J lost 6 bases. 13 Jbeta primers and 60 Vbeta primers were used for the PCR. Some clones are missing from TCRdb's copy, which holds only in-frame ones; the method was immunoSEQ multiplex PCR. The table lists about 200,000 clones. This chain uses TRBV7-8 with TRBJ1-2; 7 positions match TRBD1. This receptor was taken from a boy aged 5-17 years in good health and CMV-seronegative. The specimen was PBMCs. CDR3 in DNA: TGTGCCAGCAGCCCCAGGGGGGATGGCTACACCTTC. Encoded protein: CASSPRGDGYTF.